This TCR beta chain was sequenced in a study of PD-1 blockade in classical Hodgkin lymphoma. Study results and caveats: TCR diversity in CD4+, not CD8+, cells rose significantly by C4D1.

Germline V gene data show CDR1 as LNHDA and CDR2 as SQIVND (reference sequence). This CDR3 is 11 amino acids long. V shed 6 bases and J shed 4 bases, with 6 bases lying between them. Documented time point: cycle 4 day 1 (C4D1), after 5 to 7 weeks of nivolumab. Following autologous stem cell transplantation, relapse occurred in every patient, and exposure to brentuximab vedotin varied. Concerning this clone itself: Antigen unknown.

Clones were read by immunoSEQ multiplex PCR, and TCRdb kept only the in-frame ones, dropping some. The table includes fewer than 45,000 clones, around 64% detected once. This receptor was taken from a human donor with classical Hodgkin lymphoma. The chain recombines TRBV19 with TRBJ1-1; D possibly corresponds to TRBD1 (6 bases). The input for sequencing was peripheral blood mononuclear cells (PBMCs), taken before the fourth cycle of nivolumab. The CDR3 coding sequence is TGTGCCAGTAGCAGGGGCACTGAAGCTTTCTTT. Translating it yields CASSRGTEAFF.